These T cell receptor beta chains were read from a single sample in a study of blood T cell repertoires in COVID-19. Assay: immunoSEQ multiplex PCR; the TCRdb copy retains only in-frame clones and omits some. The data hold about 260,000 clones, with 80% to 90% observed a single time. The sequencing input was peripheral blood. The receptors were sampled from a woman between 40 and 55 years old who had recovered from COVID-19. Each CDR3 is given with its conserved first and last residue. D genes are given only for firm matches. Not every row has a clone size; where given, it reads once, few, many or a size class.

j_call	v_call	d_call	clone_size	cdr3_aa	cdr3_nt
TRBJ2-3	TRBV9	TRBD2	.	CASSGGLAGGTDTQYF	TGTGCCAGCAGCGGGGGACTAGCGGGAGGCACAGATACGCAGTATTTT
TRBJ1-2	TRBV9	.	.	CASSARAGLFYGYTF	TGTGCCAGCAGCGCCCGAGCGGGGTTATTCTATGGCTACACCTTC
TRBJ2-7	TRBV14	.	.	CASSQQGLYEQYF	TGTGCCAGCAGCCAACAGGGGTTATACGAGCAGTACTTC
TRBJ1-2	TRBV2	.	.	CASSEVGGEGYTF	TGTGCCAGCAGTGAAGTAGGGGGTGAAGGCTACACCTTC
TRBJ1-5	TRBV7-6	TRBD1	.	CASSRGTGGPYSNQPQHF	TGTGCCAGCAGCCGGGGGACAGGGGGACCTTATAGCAATCAGCCCCAGCATTTT
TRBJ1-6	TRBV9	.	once	CASSLGGSSYNSPLHF	TGTGCCAGCAGCCTCGGGGGGAGCTCCTATAATTCACCCCTCCACTTT
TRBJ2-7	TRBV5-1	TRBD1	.	CASTRDRDYEQYF	TGCGCCAGCACCCGGGACAGGGACTACGAGCAGTACTTC
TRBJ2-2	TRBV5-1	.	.	CASSLDGTGELFF	TGCGCCAGCAGCCTGGACGGCACCGGGGAGCTGTTTTTT
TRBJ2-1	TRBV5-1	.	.	CASSPVFEGRSNEQFF	TGCGCCAGCAGCCCGGTATTCGAGGGCCGGTCGAATGAGCAGTTCTTC
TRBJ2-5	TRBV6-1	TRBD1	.	CASRTGGETQYF	TGTGCCAGCAGGACAGGGGGGGAGACCCAGTACTTC
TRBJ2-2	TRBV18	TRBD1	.	CASSPTGTGNTGELFF	TGTGCCAGCTCACCGACCGGGACAGGGAACACCGGGGAGCTGTTTTTT
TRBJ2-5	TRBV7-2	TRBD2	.	CASSGGGNQETQYF	TGTGCCAGCAGCGGGGGGGGGAACCAAGAGACCCAGTACTTC
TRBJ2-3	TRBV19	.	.	CASSPPRDTQYF	TGTGCCAGTAGTCCCCCGAGGGATACGCAGTATTTT
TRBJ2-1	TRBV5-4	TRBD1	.	CASSDLGTAYNEQFF	TGTGCCAGCAGCGACCTCGGGACAGCGTACAATGAGCAGTTCTTC
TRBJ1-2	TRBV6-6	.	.	CASSYPSGGDYGYTF	TGTGCCAGCAGTTACCCCAGCGGGGGGGACTATGGCTACACCTTC
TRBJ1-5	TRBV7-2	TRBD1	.	CASSFRQGAAMQPQHF	TGTGCCAGCAGCTTCAGACAGGGGGCCGCAATGCAGCCCCAGCATTTT
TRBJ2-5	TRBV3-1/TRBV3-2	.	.	CASSEALPTPQETQYF	TGTGCCAGCAGCGAGGCCTTGCCCACTCCTCAAGAGACCCAGTACTTC